One sample yielded the 19 T cell receptor beta chains listed below, sequenced in a study of spatial heterogeneity in lung cancer (dated by TCRdb to between 2017 and 2020). Study-level results and caveats: A correlation was observed between the number of expanded intratumoral alpha and beta TCRs and the tumor nonsynonymous mutation count.

The time point label, as the study defines it: sample taken at primary tumor resection. These receptors' antigens are unknown. Library method: 5' RACE. Sequenced using a NextSeq 500. TCRdb reprocessed the public reads (quality trimming at Q25 with fastp, clone calling with MiXCR) and kept in-frame beta chains. Every distinct CDR3 protein forms one entry, paired with its most common genes and DNA. The sample includes under 20,000 distinct CDR3 sequences, with over 7% observed a single time. 20% to 25% of the sample is in the top ten clones. The sample in question was lung tumor tissue, obtained at surgery. The receptors here all came from a female donor with early-stage non-small cell lung cancer.

This clonotype ranks as medium-sized. The chain joins TRBV7-3 to TRBJ1-5; 7 bases map to TRBD1. Germline V CDR1 and CDR2: SGHTA, FQGTGA. V lost 7 bases to trimming and J lost 6 bases; unmatched junction nucleotides: 12. The CDR3 length is 15 residues. The CDR3, as DNA: TGTGCCAGCATCAAAAAAAAGGGGGCGGCTCAGCCCCAGCATTTT. It is translated as CASIKKKGAAQPQHF.

Many counts were recorded for this clonotype. This sequence joins TRBV7-3 and TRBJ1-1; 7 positions match TRBD1. The CDR3 sequence is 14 residues long. Germline assignment: CDR1 SGHTA and CDR2 FQGTGA. The junction had 7 bases not matched to a gene; V was cut back by 5 bases and J by 4 bases. CDR3 sequence: CASSSSGTVTEAFF. CDR3 in DNA: TGTGCCAGCAGCAGCTCCGGGACAGTCACTGAAGCTTTCTTT.

This clonotype was seen repeatedly, ten times or more. J is TRBJ1-2 and V is TRBV29-1; D might be TRBD1 (6 bases). This CDR3 is 12 amino acids long. Germline-derived CDR1 and CDR2 are SQVTM and ANQGSEA. Deletions cut 5 bases from V and 4 bases from J, with 11 bases between. CDR3 residues: CSVPDRLYGYTF. Written as DNA, the CDR3 is TGCAGCGTTCCCGACAGGCTCTATGGCTACACCTTC.

J is TRBJ1-2 and V is TRBV6-2 or TRBV6-3; D gene uncertain. The V end lost 5 bases, the J end lost 8 bases, and 21 bases lay between the germline ends. Germline values: CDR1 MNHEY, CDR2 SVGEGT. The CDR3 has 15 amino acids. The CDR3 reads CASSPARTNSEGYTF. The CDR3 DNA follows: TGTGCCAGCAGTCCGGCGCGGACCAATTCGGAGGGCTACACCTTC.

Only a few counts were recorded for this clonotype. The V and J genes are TRBV20-1 and TRBJ1-2; D perhaps matches TRBD1 (6 bases). CDR3 length equals 11 residues. Trimming pared 5 bases from V and 6 bases from J, leaving 10 bases between. CDR1 and CDR2 from the germline V gene are DFQATT and SNEGSKA (reference sequence). Written as DNA, the CDR3 is TGCAGTGCTGGGGACATGAATGGCTACACCTTC. Translating it yields CSAGDMNGYTF.

This clonotype was observed a handful of times. The V call is TRBV20-1, the J call TRBJ1-4; D is uncertain. V was pared by 0 bases and J by 4 bases, with 15 bases between. Germline V gene lookup returns CDR1 DFQATT and CDR2 SNEGSKA (reference sequence). The CDR3 contains 16 residues. The CDR3 here is CSARDVTAGFNEKLFF. CDR3 DNA sequence: TGCAGTGCTAGAGATGTTACGGCGGGGTTTAATGAAAAACTGTTTTTT.

This clonotype was observed many times. As DNA, the CDR3 is TGTGCCTTACAGGGGAGAGAAGAAAAACTGTTTTTT. Translation gives CALQGREEKLFF. The chain combines TRBV30 with TRBJ1-4; 7 nucleotides align to TRBD1. CDR3 size: 12 residues. Per germline, CDR1 GTSNPN and CDR2 SVGIG (reference sequence). The V segment lost 7 bases and the J segment 8 bases; nucleotides outside the gene matches: 7.

This clonotype was seen ten or more times. V usage is TRBV11-2 and J usage is TRBJ1-2; a possible D gene is TRBD1 (6 bases). Germline CDR1 is SGHAT and CDR2 is FQNNGV. The CDR3 is made up of 16 amino acids. The V and J ends lost 3 bases and 4 bases respectively, with 18 bases between them. CDR3 DNA: TGTGCCAGCAGCTTCGGGGGCCGTCTTGGGAGCTATGGCTACACCTTC. Its translation: CASSFGGRLGSYGYTF.

In this sample, this clonotype is medium-sized. The chain uses TRBV12-3 or TRBV12-4 and TRBJ2-3; TRBD2 matches 8 bases. Trimming at V came to 5 bases and at J to 4 bases, leaving 5 bases not matched to a gene. The CDR3 is 14 amino acids. The chain's CDR3 is CASSRSGGADTQYF. The DNA of the CDR3 is TGTGCCAGCAGTCGCAGCGGGGGCGCAGATACGCAGTATTTT.

This clonotype was detected ten times or more. The chain joins TRBV6-2 or TRBV6-3 to TRBJ2-3; D tentatively fits TRBD1 or TRBD2 (6 bases each). CDR1 and CDR2 (germline): MNHEY, SVGEGT. The CDR3 extends over 16 amino acids. V dropped 2 bases and J dropped 0 bases, with 12 bases sitting between them. CDR3 DNA: TGTGCCAGCAGTTACGGGCCGGGGGCTAGCACAGATACGCAGTATTTT. Translation: CASSYGPGASTDTQYF.

This clonotype was seen a handful of times. The V call is TRBV3-1, the J call TRBJ2-1; D might be TRBD2 (6 bases). Germline values: CDR1 LGHDT, CDR2 YNNKEL (reference sequence). Trimming shortened V by 0 bases and J by 1 base, and 19 bases separated the two germline ends. This CDR3 is 19 amino acids long. The CDR3 here is CASSQDVVGTRRSYNEQFF. The CDR3, as DNA: TGTGCCAGCAGCCAAGATGTCGTAGGGACTCGCAGATCCTACAATGAGCAGTTCTTC.

Ten or more counts support this clonotype. V usage is TRBV29-1 and J usage is TRBJ2-5; 14 positions agree with TRBD2. The junction had 3 bases not matched to a gene; V was cut back by 8 bases and J by 1 base. The CDR3 is 14 amino acids. The V gene's germline CDR1 is SQVTM and CDR2 ANQGSEA. CDR3: CSTGLAGVQETQYF. CDR3 DNA: TGCAGCACGGGACTAGCGGGAGTCCAAGAGACCCAGTACTTC.

Ten or more counts support this clonotype. The chain combines TRBV21-1 with TRBJ2-7; the table gives TRBD2 as D, unverified against the DNA. TRBV21-1 is tagged as a pseudogene. This CDR3 is 18 amino acids long. In nucleotides, the CDR3 is TGTGCCAGCACCGAAGACAGGCCGTCACGCGCCAGCTCCTACGAGCAGTACTTC. Its translation: CASTEDRPSRASSYEQYF.

This clonotype was recorded at least ten times. The genes are TRBV20-1 and TRBJ2-7; D is possibly TRBD2 (7 bases). CDR3 length equals 15 residues. V was cut by 3 bases and J by 2 bases, with 17 bases left in between. Germline assignment: CDR1 DFQATT and CDR2 SNEGSKA (reference sequence). The CDR3 sequence is CSASPRRGQPYEQYF. DNA for the CDR3: TGCAGTGCTAGTCCTAGGCGGGGGCAACCCTACGAGCAGTACTTC.

The rearrangement uses TRBV7-2 and TRBJ2-2; 9 bases fit TRBD1. Germline V gene sequence: CDR1 SGHTA, CDR2 FQGNSA. V gave up 3 bases and J gave up 3 bases; unmatched junction bases: 5. This CDR3 has 16 amino acids. The CDR3 protein is CASSLGGQGYTGELFF. The CDR3 DNA reads as TGTGCCAGCAGCTTGGGAGGACAGGGGTACACCGGGGAGCTGTTTTTT.

This clonotype is medium-sized within its sample. The chain combines TRBV9 with TRBJ1-1, with D possibly matching TRBD1 (6 bases). In germline, CDR1 is SGDLS, CDR2 YYNGEE. V was cut by 0 bases and J by 9 bases, with 15 bases left in between. The CDR3 contains 14 residues. CDR3 sequence (DNA): TGTGCCAGCAGCGTAGAGGAGGGGGGGTCCAAAGCTTTCTTT. Amino acids: CASSVEEGGSKAFF.

Only a few counts were recorded for this clonotype. The V call is TRBV7-2, the J call TRBJ2-3; no clear D gene. Germline CDR1 reads SGHTA; CDR2 reads FQGNSA. There are 15 residues in the CDR3. V lost 1 base, J lost 0 bases, and 8 bases lay in between. The CDR3 here is CASSLGVTSTDTQYF. The CDR3 nucleotides are TGTGCCAGCAGCTTAGGAGTGACTAGCACAGATACGCAGTATTTT.

This clonotype was found many times. This sequence joins TRBV5-1 and TRBJ2-5, with unresolved D. The V gene lost 1 base and the J gene lost 4 bases, with 8 bases spanning the gap. Germline CDR1 reads SGHRS; CDR2 reads YFSETQ. The CDR3 runs to 13 residues. This CDR3 reads CASSLYSGETQYF. In DNA form, the CDR3 reads TGCGCCAGCAGCTTGTACTCGGGAGAGACCCAGTACTTC.

This clonotype was observed a handful of times. The V gene is TRBV7-2, the J gene TRBJ2-2, with 12 bases fitting TRBD1. The CDR3 is 17 amino acids. V lost 4 bases to trimming and J lost 6 bases; unmatched junction nucleotides: 9. CDR1 SGHTA and CDR2 FQGNSA come from the germline V gene. CDR3 DNA: TGTGCCAGCAGCTCCCCTCTGGGACAGGGGGCAGCCGGGGAGCTGTTTTTT. Residues: CASSSPLGQGAAGELFF.